The following is a T cell receptor beta chain sequence with its context. As yet, its antigen is unknown. Measured with immunoSEQ multiplex PCR; TCRdb has only the in-frame clones, and not every one. This table holds roughly 41,000 clones, almost 95% found once. This entry comes from a study of T cells in tuberculosis. Looking at the study overall: This South African cohort compared adolescents with or without latent tuberculosis against adults with active tuberculosis. Notes on the study in general: Active tuberculosis cases were adults; controls were adolescents.

The CDR3 has 12 residues. CDR1 is SEHNR and CDR2 is FQNEAQ in the germline V gene (reference sequence). V was clipped by 3 bases and J by 3 bases, with 4 bases between them. At study entry, adolescents had tuberculin skin tests and IGRA screening. Each clinical donor contributed on average approximately 99,000 T cells from unsorted cryopreserved PBMC. The gene calls are TRBV7-9 and TRBJ2-3; no clear D. Sample: PBMCs. This clonotype was sampled from a donor between 5 and 29 years old with latent tuberculosis or without tuberculosis infection. Some clones in this sample may be carry-over from other donors' samples. The CDR3, as DNA: TGTGCCAGCAGCTTGGCAACAGATACGCAGTATTTT. This sequence encodes CASSLATDTQYF.